The entry below gives a single TCR beta chain sequence along with its context. These data belong to a study of low-dose radiotherapy and immunotherapy resistance in tumors. First-strand cDNA used TRAV- and TRBV-specific primers, covering alpha and beta chains. TCR amplification used roughly 21 PCR cycles, a constant-region primer and a V-primer adapter. One entry per CDR3 protein, called by TCRdb with MiXCR from the reads. Altogether around 76,000 distinct CDR3 sequences are present, around 30% being singletons, with the ten largest covering 11%. V shed 3 bases, J shed 12 bases, and the junction held 10 bases outside the gene matches. The CDR3 loop spans 14 amino acids. Germline V lookup: CDR1 SGHVS, CDR2 FQNEAQ. The time point: before trial treatment. Donors received nivolumab, ipilimumab, aspirin, low-dose cyclophosphamide and low-dose radiotherapy.

Sequencing was performed on PBMCs, taken before treatment. The receptor was isolated from a female donor with ovarian cancer. V and J are TRBV7-8 and TRBJ2-1, with 8 positions matching TRBD2. CDR3 loop: CASSFRGGSGVQFF. The CDR3 DNA reads as TGTGCCAGCAGCTTTCGCGGGGGGAGTGGAGTGCAGTTCTTC.